Each of the 20 T cell receptor beta chains below was sequenced from the same sample in a study of immune cell composition in non-small cell lung cancer (dated by TCRdb to about 2017). Normal lung samples came from the same patient and consisted of non-adjacent lung tissue collected as far from the tumour as possible, at a distance of at least 3 cm. The method behind the library was the immunoSEQ multiplex PCR assay. TCRdb limited this immuneACCESS table to in-frame rearrangements with V and J called. A share of clones is missing; checked studies link under half to unresolved V genes, and the rest is unexplained. The sample table lists about 3,400 clones, 84% of them with a count of one. 9.5% to 15% of the sample rests with the top ten. Material: non-adjacent lung tissue. All receptors come from a human donor with non-small cell lung cancer.

The J gene is TRBJ1-1, the V gene TRBV28, with 7 bases aligning to TRBD1. The germline V gene has CDR1 MDHEN and CDR2 SYDVKM. This CDR3 has 16 amino acids. V lost 4 bases, J lost 1 base, and 9 bases stayed unmatched. The CDR3, as DNA: TGTGCCAGCAGTTCACGACAGGGTCTTGGGAACACTGAAGCTTTCTTT. Its translation is CASSSRQGLGNTEAFF.

The rearrangement links TRBV6-5 to TRBJ1-3; D is unresolved. Deletions cut 2 bases from V and 0 bases from J, with 11 bases between. Germline CDR1 is MNHEY and CDR2 is SVGAGI. CDR3 size: 16 residues. The CDR3 loop reads CASSYRLPFSGNTIYF. CDR3 nucleotides: TGTGCCAGCAGTTACCGACTGCCTTTCTCTGGAAACACCATATATTTT.

This clone qualifies as large (0.1 to 1%). The chain uses TRBV29-1 and TRBJ2-1, with a tentative D call TRBD2 (5 bases). Trimming took off 4 bases at V and 1 base at J, with 8 bases between the two ends. From germline, CDR1 is SQVTM and CDR2 ANQGSEA. The CDR3 spans 13 residues. In DNA form, the CDR3 reads TGCAGCGTTGGAAAGCGGTCCTACAATGAGCAGTTCTTC. Amino acids: CSVGKRSYNEQFF.

V gene TRBV7-2 combines with J gene TRBJ1-1, with 9 positions matching TRBD1. Germline CDR1 and CDR2: SGHTA and FQGNSA. With V trimmed by 3 bases and J by 1 base, 3 bases remained unmatched. The CDR3 runs 15 residues. The CDR3 loop reads CASSFETGGNTEAFF. For the CDR3, the DNA is TGTGCCAGCAGCTTTGAGACAGGGGGGAACACTGAAGCTTTCTTT.

V gene TRBV27 combines with J gene TRBJ2-7, with 10 bases matching TRBD1. The J segment lost 5 bases and the V segment lost 2 bases, leaving 9 bases of the junction unmatched. CDR3 size: 16 residues. The V gene's germline CDR1 is MNHEY and CDR2 SMNVEV (reference sequence). CDR3: CASSLNPGTGANEQYF. DNA of the CDR3: TGTGCCAGCAGTTTAAACCCCGGGACAGGGGCCAACGAGCAGTACTTC.

This CDR3 is CASSLDLVAEQYF. The CDR3 nucleotides read TGCGCCAGCAGCTTAGATCTGGTTGCCGAGCAGTACTTC. This chain uses TRBV5-1 with TRBJ2-5; D uncertain. The DNA end is more similar to TRBJ2-7, so the J call may be wrong. The CDR3 has 13 amino acids. Germline CDR1 and CDR2: SGHRS and YFSETQ.

The V gene is TRBV7-2, the J gene TRBJ1-5; D uncertain. V dropped 1 base and J dropped 1 base, with 8 bases sitting between them. CDR1 and CDR2 (germline): SGHTA, FQGNSA. The CDR3 runs 15 residues. CDR3 in amino acids: CASSLGGLSNQPQHF. CDR3 nucleotides: TGTGCCAGCAGCTTAGGAGGCCTCAGCAATCAGCCCCAGCATTTT. Filled out from reference TRBV7-2 and TRBJ1-5, the complete variable domain reads GAGVSQSPSNKVTEKGKDVELRCDPISGHTALYWYRQSLGQGLEFLIYFQGNSAPDKSGLPSDRFSAERTGGSVSTLTIQRTQQEDSAVYLCASSLGGLSNQPQHFGDGTRLSIL.

Written as DNA, the CDR3 is TGTGCCAGCAGTGTGGAGATAGGGAACACTGAAGCTTTCTTT. It specifies CASSVEIGNTEAFF. This chain links TRBV6-1 with TRBJ1-1; D is ambiguous. CDR1 MNHNS and CDR2 SASEGT come from the germline V gene. Trimming pared 4 bases from V and 1 base from J, leaving 10 bases between. The CDR3 contains 14 residues.

The chain links TRBV5-1 to TRBJ2-5; TRBD1 might be the D (6 bases). The germline gives CDR1 SGHRS, CDR2 YFSETQ. This CDR3 spans 15 amino acids. Trimming took off 0 bases at V and 3 bases at J, with 12 bases between the two ends. The DNA for the CDR3 is TGCGCCAGCAGCTTGGGAGGACAGCCTGAAGAGACCCAGTACTTC. This sequence encodes CASSLGGQPEETQYF.

As DNA, the CDR3 is TGTGCCAGCAGTGAAGGGGCAGGGGGTCGCTACGAGCAGTACTTC. Its protein is CASSEGAGGRYEQYF. The chain carries TRBV2 and TRBJ2-7; 7 bases are shared with TRBD1. The CDR3 spans 15 residues. CDR1 is SNHLY, CDR2 FYNNEI, per germline. V lost 1 base and J lost 3; bases outside the gene matches: 6.

This clone was picked up a small number of times. The J gene is TRBJ1-1, the V gene TRBV27; the match to TRBD1 covers 7 bases. V was pared by 6 bases and J by 4 bases, with 11 bases of the junction left unmatched. CDR3 length: 15 residues. The germline V gene has CDR1 MNHEY and CDR2 SMNVEV (reference sequence). Written as DNA, the CDR3 is TGTGCCAGCAGCATCCTACAGGGGCAAGCCACTGAAGCTTTCTTT. This codes for CASSILQGQATEAFF.

The chain recombines TRBV2 with TRBJ2-1; TRBD2 matches at 13 bases. This CDR3 is 13 amino acids long. The junction had 3 bases not matched to a gene; V was cut back by 6 bases and J by 10 bases. Germline CDR1 reads SNHLY; CDR2 reads FYNNEI. CDR3 coding DNA: TGTGCCAGCAGACTAGCGGGAGGGCTGGAGCAGTTCTTC. It yields the protein CASRLAGGLEQFF.

The chain is built from TRBV5-6 and TRBJ2-7; maybe TRBD1 (5 bases). Germline V gives CDR1 SGHDT, CDR2 YYEEEE. CDR3 length: 14 amino acids. Trimming removed 4 bases at V and 6 bases at J, with 17 bases between. The CDR3 here is CASSVKQVGAEQYF. The CDR3 bases are TGTGCCAGCAGCGTAAAACAGGTTGGGGCCGAGCAGTACTTC. Complete variable domain (other parts from reference TRBV5-6 and TRBJ2-7): DAGVTQSPTHLIKTRGQQVTLRCSPKSGHDTVSWYQQALGQGPQFIFQYYEEEERQRGNFPDRFSGHQFPNYSSELNVNALLLGDSALYLCASSVKQVGAEQYFGPGTRLTVT.

This chain links TRBV4-2 with TRBJ2-7; 11 bases map to TRBD2. J gave up 4 bases and V 1 base, and 12 bases lay outside the gene matches. Germline CDR1 and CDR2: LGHNA and YNFKEQ. The CDR3 sequence is 18 residues long. CDR3: CASSQGKLAGDLVYEQYF. The CDR3, as DNA: TGTGCCAGCAGCCAAGGAAAACTAGCGGGAGACCTCGTTTACGAGCAGTACTTC.

In this sample, this clone turned up a few times. This chain links TRBV6-4 with TRBJ1-2; 7 positions agree with TRBD1. This CDR3 contains 14 residues. V lost 6 bases to trimming and J lost 4 bases; unmatched junction nucleotides: 8. Looked up from germline, CDR1 is MRHNA and CDR2 is SNTAGT. CDR3 protein: CASREGADGYGYTF. The DNA of the CDR3 is TGTGCCAGCAGAGAGGGGGCGGATGGCTATGGCTACACCTTC.

CDR3 protein: CASSEWGQGEGQPQHF. DNA of the CDR3: TGTGCCAGCAGTGAATGGGGACAGGGAGAAGGCCAGCCCCAGCATTTT. The chain is built from TRBV2 and TRBJ1-5, with 9 bases fitting TRBD1. The CDR3 is 16 residues long. Trimming took 2 bases from V and 7 from J; bases not matched to a gene: 9. Looked up from germline, CDR1 is SNHLY and CDR2 is FYNNEI.

This rearrangement joins TRBV6-6 to TRBJ1-5, with TRBD1 identical over 8 bases. V shed 7 bases and J 5 bases; nucleotides not matched to a gene: 4. The CDR3 consists of 13 residues. The germline gives CDR1 MNHNY, CDR2 SVGAGI (reference sequence). The chain's CDR3 is CASTTGGDQPQHF. The CDR3 DNA sequence: TGTGCCAGCACCACAGGGGGGGATCAGCCCCAGCATTTT.

The chain recombines TRBV6-5 with TRBJ1-2; 8 bases align to TRBD1. V lost 6 bases, J lost 6 bases, and 9 bases stayed unmatched. CDR3 length: 14 residues. Germline CDR1 is MNHEY and CDR2 is SVGAGI. CDR3 region: CASSLQGGGNGYTF. In DNA form, the CDR3 reads TGTGCCAGCAGCTTACAGGGGGGCGGAAATGGCTACACCTTC.

A single count supports this clone. V usage is TRBV7-2 and J usage is TRBJ1-5; 8 bases line up with TRBD1. Germline V lookup: CDR1 SGHTA, CDR2 FQGNSA. J was trimmed by 0 bases and V by 5 bases; bases with no gene match: 3. There are 15 residues in the CDR3. The CDR3 spells CASSRTGLSNQPQHF. CDR3 bases: TGTGCCAGCAGCCGGACAGGGCTTAGCAATCAGCCCCAGCATTTT. Complete variable domain (other parts from reference TRBV7-2 and TRBJ1-5): GAGVSQSPSNKVTEKGKDVELRCDPISGHTALYWYRQSLGQGLEFLIYFQGNSAPDKSGLPSDRFSAERTGGSVSTLTIQRTQQEDSAVYLCASSRTGLSNQPQHFGDGTRLSIL.

This chain's CDR3 is CASTTGTGKTSSSGNTIYF. DNA for the CDR3: TGTGCCAGCACCACCGGGACAGGCAAAACCTCGAGCTCTGGAAACACCATATATTTT. The V gene is TRBV2, the J gene TRBJ1-3; 8 nucleotides agree with TRBD1. The V gene's germline CDR1 is SNHLY and CDR2 FYNNEI. V lost 7 bases, J lost 0 bases, and 17 bases stayed unmatched. There are 19 residues in the CDR3.